The rows below give T cell receptor beta chains drawn from one sample of a study of T-cell reconstitution after alpha-beta-depleted transplantation in children. TCRdb processed the PCR reads anew with MiXCR; each CDR3 protein has one entry. Of about 870,000 distinct CDR3 sequences in the sample, roughly 15% were seen once. Source: PBMCs, mostly from graft donor cells, taken 360 days after TCRalphabeta/CD19-depleted stem cell transplant. The source is a male patient aged 10 to 17 who had a stem cell transplant for acute lymphoblastic leukemia, so the T cells may come from the graft donor. CDR3s include the opening cysteine and the closing phenylalanine or tryptophan. A D gene is named only where the DNA matches it firmly. The listing skips clone size in some rows; elsewhere it reads once, few, many or a size class.

clone size: -; V gene: TRBV5-5; D gene: -; J gene: TRBJ2-2; CDR3 DNA: TGTGCCAGCACCCCAAACGTGAACACCGGGGAGCTGTTTTTT; CDR3 protein: CASTPNVNTGELFF
clone size: few; V gene: TRBV20-1; D gene: -; J gene: TRBJ2-3; CDR3 DNA: TGCAGTGCTAGAGCGGGCCCGGGGACGCAGTATTTT; CDR3 protein: CSARAGPGTQYF
clone size: few; V gene: TRBV12-3/TRBV12-4; D gene: -; J gene: TRBJ1-1; CDR3 DNA: TGTGCCAGCAGTTCTCCGGGTGGTGGGGTCACTGAAGCTTTCTTT; CDR3 protein: CASSSPGGGVTEAFF
clone size: few; V gene: TRBV9; D gene: TRBD2; J gene: TRBJ2-1; CDR3 DNA: TGTGCCAGCAGCGTAGAGACGGGAGGGCCTCGGGAGCAGTTCTTC; CDR3 protein: CASSVETGGPREQFF
clone size: -; V gene: TRBV29-1; D gene: TRBD2; J gene: TRBJ2-1; CDR3 DNA: TGCAGCGTTGATCAGGATCAAGGGACTAGCGATTACAATGAGCAGTTCTTC; CDR3 protein: CSVDQDQGTSDYNEQFF
clone size: few; V gene: TRBV12-3/TRBV12-4; D gene: -; J gene: TRBJ1-3; CDR3 DNA: TGTGCCAGCAGTTTAGGGGGCCGGACAGTCTCTGGAAACACCATATATTTT; CDR3 protein: CASSLGGRTVSGNTIYF
clone size: -; V gene: TRBV20-1; D gene: -; J gene: TRBJ2-2; CDR3 DNA: TGCAGTGCTAGAGACCCGAGATCCCAGGGAGCGAACACCGGGGAGCTGTTTTTT; CDR3 protein: CSARDPRSQGANTGELFF
clone size: -; V gene: TRBV7-9; D gene: -; J gene: TRBJ2-3; CDR3 DNA: TGTGCCAGCAGGGTCGGTGCAGGGGGGCGCACAGATACGCAGTATTTT; CDR3 protein: CASRVGAGGRTDTQYF
clone size: -; V gene: TRBV29-1; D gene: -; J gene: TRBJ2-5; CDR3 DNA: TGCAGCGTTCTACCTTCCCAAGAGACCCAGTACTTC; CDR3 protein: CSVLPSQETQYF
clone size: few; V gene: TRBV11-2; D gene: TRBD2; J gene: TRBJ2-3; CDR3 DNA: TGTGCCAGCAGCAGTCGACAGGGGTGGAGGACTAGCGGGAGAAGGACAGATACGCAGTATTTT; CDR3 protein: CASSSRQGWRTSGRRTDTQYF
clone size: -; V gene: TRBV29-1; D gene: -; J gene: TRBJ2-5; CDR3 DNA: TGCAGCGTTGAGGGGGACTCCTACGAGACCCAGTACTTC; CDR3 protein: CSVEGDSYETQYF
clone size: -; V gene: TRBV20-1; D gene: -; J gene: TRBJ2-7; CDR3 DNA: TGCAGTGCTAGAGATGGGAACACCTACTCCTACGAGCAGTACTTC; CDR3 protein: CSARDGNTYSYEQYF
clone size: few; V gene: TRBV29-1; D gene: -; J gene: TRBJ2-1; CDR3 DNA: TGCAGCGCCCAACTAATTACTAGAAATGAGCAGTTCTTC; CDR3 protein: CSAQLITRNEQFF
clone size: -; V gene: TRBV28; D gene: -; J gene: TRBJ2-5; CDR3 DNA: TGTGCCAGCAGCGGAGCCGGGGAGACCCAGTACTTC; CDR3 protein: CASSGAGETQYF
clone size: few; V gene: TRBV27; D gene: TRBD1; J gene: TRBJ1-6; CDR3 DNA: TGTGCCAGCAGTGACAGGGGGTATAATTCACCCCTCCACTTT; CDR3 protein: CASSDRGYNSPLHF
clone size: few; V gene: TRBV12-3/TRBV12-4; D gene: -; J gene: TRBJ2-1; CDR3 DNA: TGTGCCAGCAGTTTCCACGGGAGAGCGGTCTACAATGAGCAGTTCTTC; CDR3 protein: CASSFHGRAVYNEQFF
clone size: -; V gene: TRBV6-2/TRBV6-3; D gene: -; J gene: TRBJ2-1; CDR3 DNA: TGTGCCAGCAGTTACCCATACAGGTCCCACAATGAGCAGTTCTTC; CDR3 protein: CASSYPYRSHNEQFF
clone size: many; V gene: TRBV5-1; D gene: -; J gene: TRBJ2-7; CDR3 DNA: TGCGCCAGCAGCTTGGTAGGGTCCTACGAGCAGTACTTC; CDR3 protein: CASSLVGSYEQYF
clone size: -; V gene: TRBV6-2/TRBV6-3; D gene: TRBD2; J gene: TRBJ2-7; CDR3 DNA: TGTGCCAGCAGTTCCACCCGAGCGGGAGTAAAGTACGAGCAGTACTTC; CDR3 protein: CASSSTRAGVKYEQYF
clone size: few; V gene: TRBV20-1; D gene: TRBD2; J gene: TRBJ2-1; CDR3 DNA: TGCAGTGCCCTATCCAGCGGGAGTATTGTAAATGAGCAGTTCTTC; CDR3 protein: CSALSSGSIVNEQFF
clone size: -; V gene: TRBV29-1; D gene: -; J gene: TRBJ2-5; CDR3 DNA: TGCAGCGTTAACAACGGTGGAGAGACCCAGTACTTC; CDR3 protein: CSVNNGGETQYF
clone size: -; V gene: TRBV7-2; D gene: -; J gene: TRBJ1-5; CDR3 DNA: TGTGCCAGCAGCGCCCTCGGGAGTTATCAGCCCCAGCATTTT; CDR3 protein: CASSALGSYQPQHF
clone size: few; V gene: TRBV5-5; D gene: -; J gene: TRBJ1-4; CDR3 DNA: TGTGCCAGCAGCAGCCGGGCGGGGAGCAGTGAAAAACTGTTTTTT; CDR3 protein: CASSSRAGSSEKLFF
clone size: -; V gene: TRBV5-1; D gene: -; J gene: TRBJ2-7; CDR3 DNA: TGCGCCAGCAGCTTGGGTCGCTCGTGGGGCTACGAGCAGTACTTC; CDR3 protein: CASSLGRSWGYEQYF
clone size: -; V gene: TRBV7-8; D gene: -; J gene: TRBJ1-1; CDR3 DNA: TGTGCCAGCAGCTTAAGGGCTGGGAGGGGTGTAGACACTGAAGCTTTCTTT; CDR3 protein: CASSLRAGRGVDTEAFF
clone size: many; V gene: TRBV5-1; D gene: -; J gene: TRBJ2-2; CDR3 DNA: TGCGCCAGCAGCTTGGCGGGAGACACCGGGGAGCTGTTTTTT; CDR3 protein: CASSLAGDTGELFF
clone size: few; V gene: TRBV9; D gene: -; J gene: TRBJ1-2; CDR3 DNA: TGTGCCAGCAGCGTAGATGAAGCTAACTATGGCTACACCTTC; CDR3 protein: CASSVDEANYGYTF
clone size: few; V gene: TRBV7-7; D gene: TRBD2; J gene: TRBJ2-1; CDR3 DNA: TGTGCCAGCAGCCTTCATCCCCCGACTAGCGGGGGTTACAATGAGCAGTTCTTC; CDR3 protein: CASSLHPPTSGGYNEQFF
clone size: once; V gene: TRBV7-2; D gene: -; J gene: TRBJ1-4; CDR3 DNA: TGTGCCAGCAGCTTATCTAAGGGCCTAAATGAAAAACTGTTTTTT; CDR3 protein: CASSLSKGLNEKLFF
clone size: -; V gene: TRBV29-1; D gene: -; J gene: TRBJ2-5; CDR3 DNA: TGCAGCGTTGAACCTGCGGGGCTCCAAGAGACCCAGTACTTC; CDR3 protein: CSVEPAGLQETQYF
clone size: many; V gene: TRBV9; D gene: TRBD1; J gene: TRBJ2-1; CDR3 DNA: TGTGCCAGCAGCGAGGACAGGGCGAGCTCCTACAATGAGCAGTTCTTC; CDR3 protein: CASSEDRASSYNEQFF
clone size: -; V gene: TRBV28; D gene: -; J gene: TRBJ1-2; CDR3 DNA: TGTGCCAGTACTACCGGGACCAATGAGGGCTACACCTTC; CDR3 protein: CASTTGTNEGYTF
clone size: few; V gene: TRBV5-6; D gene: -; J gene: TRBJ1-3; CDR3 DNA: TGTGCCAGCAGCTTGAGGCTTCCGGGCACCATATATTTT; CDR3 protein: CASSLRLPGTIYF
clone size: few; V gene: TRBV19; D gene: -; J gene: TRBJ2-2; CDR3 DNA: TGTGCCAGTAGTATCCCCAGCTCTTCGAACACCGGGGAGCTGTTTTTT; CDR3 protein: CASSIPSSSNTGELFF
clone size: many; V gene: TRBV7-2; D gene: -; J gene: TRBJ2-1; CDR3 DNA: TGTGCCAGCAGCGCAACTAGTTATGAGCAGTTCTTC; CDR3 protein: CASSATSYEQFF
clone size: few; V gene: TRBV11-2; D gene: -; J gene: TRBJ2-1; CDR3 DNA: TGTGCCAGCAGCTTAGATCTCTGGGTACGAAAAGGCAATGAGCAGTTCTTC; CDR3 protein: CASSLDLWVRKGNEQFF
clone size: -; V gene: TRBV12-3/TRBV12-4; D gene: TRBD2; J gene: TRBJ2-1; CDR3 DNA: TGTGCCAGCAGTATTGGCGGGAGATACAATGAGCAGTTCTTC; CDR3 protein: CASSIGGRYNEQFF
clone size: -; V gene: TRBV20-1; D gene: -; J gene: TRBJ2-3; CDR3 DNA: TGCAGTGCTAGGCGCCTAGCGACAAGCACAGATACGCAGTATTTT; CDR3 protein: CSARRLATSTDTQYF
clone size: few; V gene: TRBV7-8; D gene: TRBD2; J gene: TRBJ2-5; CDR3 DNA: TGTGCCAGCAGCTTAGGGGTAGCGGGACGGCCGACGAGGTGGGAGACCCAGTACTTC; CDR3 protein: CASSLGVAGRPTRWETQYF
clone size: few; V gene: TRBV5-5; D gene: -; J gene: TRBJ2-2; CDR3 DNA: TGTGCCAGCAGCTTGGTACGGGGAGGAGGGGAGCTGTTTTTT; CDR3 protein: CASSLVRGGGELFF
clone size: many; V gene: TRBV29-1; D gene: -; J gene: TRBJ2-7; CDR3 DNA: TGCAGCGCCTGGTCAGGTACCTACGAGCAGTACTTC; CDR3 protein: CSAWSGTYEQYF
clone size: -; V gene: TRBV7-9; D gene: TRBD2; J gene: TRBJ2-7; CDR3 DNA: TGTGCCAGCAGCTTAGAGGGACTAGCGGGAGGGCGCGAGCAGTACTTC; CDR3 protein: CASSLEGLAGGREQYF
clone size: few; V gene: TRBV12-3/TRBV12-4; D gene: -; J gene: TRBJ2-1; CDR3 DNA: TGTGCCAGTAATCTAGCCCCCTTTTCTGAGCAGTTCTTC; CDR3 protein: CASNLAPFSEQFF
clone size: -; V gene: TRBV29-1; D gene: TRBD1; J gene: TRBJ2-1; CDR3 DNA: TGCAGCGTTTTCGGGACAGCTCACAATGAGCAGTTCTTC; CDR3 protein: CSVFGTAHNEQFF
clone size: -; V gene: TRBV28; D gene: -; J gene: TRBJ1-4; CDR3 DNA: TGTGCCAGCAGCTACTTTCGAGCCTTCAATGAAAAACTGTTTTTT; CDR3 protein: CASSYFRAFNEKLFF
clone size: few; V gene: TRBV5-1; D gene: -; J gene: TRBJ2-5; CDR3 DNA: TGCGCCAGCAGCTCCTCTTTCAAAGAGACCCAGTACTTC; CDR3 protein: CASSSSFKETQYF